A single sample gave rise to the 28 T cell receptor beta chains below, sequenced in a study of tumor and adjacent non-tumor tissue in lung cancer. Three rounds of nested PCR, following a modified ARM-PCR protocol, produced the TCRbeta library. TCRdb ran MiXCR on the multiplex PCR reads and lists one entry per CDR3 protein. Altogether under 85,000 distinct CDR3 sequences are present, over 60% being singletons, with the ten largest covering under 50%. RNA was extracted from bulk tissue without any cell sorting. This non-tumor lung sample came from over 3 cm beyond the tumor edge. Input material: distant non-tumor lung tissue. These receptors all come from a man in his 70s with non-small cell lung cancer.

J is TRBJ1-1 and V is TRBV29-1; D unresolved. Germline-derived CDR1 and CDR2 are SQVTM and ANQGSEA. The CDR3 covers 13 residues. V was cut by 8 bases and J by 2 bases, with 15 bases left in between. CDR3 amino acids: CSLVIQINTEAFF. The CDR3 coding sequence is TGCAGCCTTGTTATCCAGATAAACACTGAAGCTTTCTTT.

Points on this clonotype: Germline is not matched at one junction end, which may reflect a read error. The DNA for the CDR3 is TGCAATGCTAGAGATCGGGCGGGGAAGGGGGAGACCCAGAACTTC. It is translated as CNARDRAGKGETQNF. The V call is TRBV20-1, the J call TRBJ2-5; D possibly uses TRBD1 or TRBD2 (6 bases each). There are 15 residues in the CDR3. From germline, CDR1 is DFQATT and CDR2 SNEGSKA (reference sequence).

Concerning this clonotype itself: One junction end disagrees with the germline gene, perhaps due to a read error. The chain combines TRBV29-1 with TRBJ2-4; the D gene is possibly TRBD2 (5 bases). CDR1 and CDR2 (germline): SQVTM, ANQGSEA. The CDR3 is 11 residues long. The CDR3 nucleotides read TGTAGCGTTGAATGGGGAAACATTCAGTATTTC. Protein sequence: CSVEWGNIQYF.

V gene TRBV4-1 combines with J gene TRBJ2-7; 11 bases are a match to TRBD2. CDR1 MGHRA and CDR2 YSYEKL come from the germline V gene. This CDR3 contains 16 residues. The CDR3 loop reads CAGSRILAGEGDEQYF. Written as DNA, the CDR3 is TGCGCAGGCAGCCGGATACTAGCGGGAGAGGGGGACGAGCAGTACTTC.

The chain carries TRBV4-3 and TRBJ2-3; D is perhaps TRBD2 (5 bases). Trimming left V 0 bases short and J 3 bases short, with 16 bases between. The CDR3 consists of 17 residues. Looked up from germline, CDR1 is LGHNA and CDR2 is YSLEER. The CDR3 DNA reads TGCGCCAGCAGCCAAGATGAGCGTAGCGTGAGAACAGATACGCAGTATTTT. Encoded protein: CASSQDERSVRTDTQYF.

The CDR3 DNA follows: TGTGCCAGCAGTTATGGGACTAGCAGGAGTGGACGTGGATACAATGAGCAGTTCTTC. It is translated as CASSYGTSRSGRGYNEQFF. This sequence joins TRBV6-2 or TRBV6-3 and TRBJ2-1; 9 positions agree with TRBD2. This CDR3 comprises 19 residues. CDR1 is MNHEY, CDR2 SVGEGT, per germline. J was trimmed by 4 bases and V by 3 bases; bases with no gene match: 16.

As concerns this clonotype: Compared with germline, one end of the junction differs, possibly owing to a read error. The chain is built from TRBV5-1 and TRBJ2-5, with a possible D match to TRBD2 (6 bases). Germline V lookup: CDR1 SGHRS, CDR2 YFSETQ. The CDR3 spans 18 residues. CDR3 sequence reads: CTCSLLSLGLPGGETQYF. The DNA for the CDR3 is TGCACCTGCAGCTTGTTGAGTTTGGGACTTCCTGGGGGAGAGACACAGTACTTC.

With respect to this clonotype: The junction differs from germline at one of its ends, possibly a read error. The rearrangement joins TRBV29-1 to TRBJ2-1; 8 bases agree with TRBD1. CDR3 size: 14 residues. Germline assignment: CDR1 SQVTM and CDR2 ANQGSEA. The CDR3 is CSVPGTGGYNERFF. For the CDR3, the DNA is TGCAGTGTCCCTGGAACAGGGGGATACAATGAGCGGTTCTTC.

The chain combines TRBV7-8 with TRBJ2-7; weak D call: TRBD2 (5 bases). This CDR3 is 16 amino acids long. V dropped 11 bases and J dropped 0 bases, with 23 bases sitting between them. Germline values: CDR1 SGHVS, CDR2 FQNEAQ. The CDR3 DNA follows: TGTGCCTGTAGCTTAGCCTTAGCGTCAAGCTCCTACGAGCAGTACTTC. The encoded protein is CACSLALASSSYEQYF.

Details on this clonotype: An end of the junction does not agree with germline; a read error may underlie this. The rearrangement uses TRBV6-4 and TRBJ1-2; 7 bases map to TRBD1. CDR1 and CDR2 (germline): MRHNA, SNTAGT. The CDR3 is 14 amino acids. CDR3 nucleotides: TGTGACAGCAGTGACACCACCAGGACAGGCTTTTTGACCTTC. Translation: CDSSDTTRTGFLTF.

Concerning this clonotype: A clone one base away is much larger, so this may be a read error. The chain combines TRBV30 with TRBJ1-2; D remains unclear. V was shortened by 0 bases and J by 3 bases, with 5 bases between the two germline ends. The CDR3 is 12 amino acids. Germline V gene data show CDR1 as GTSNPN and CDR2 as SVGIG (reference sequence). This chain's CDR3 is CAWSVGYYGYTF. CDR3 sequence (DNA): TGTGCCTGGAGTGTAGGGTACTATGGCTACACCTTC.

This clonotype was seen just once. The CDR3 coding sequence is TGCAGTGCATGGAACCCGCCCGGGGACGGTACCTACGAGCAGTACTTC. This codes for CSAWNPPGDGTYEQYF. The chain recombines TRBV20-1 with TRBJ2-7; D could derive from TRBD1 or TRBD2 (5 bases each). Per the germline V gene, CDR1 is DFQATT and CDR2 is SNEGSKA (reference sequence). The CDR3 consists of 16 residues. V was trimmed by 6 bases and J by 2 bases, leaving 23 bases between them.

As regards this clonotype: At one end the junction does not follow the germline gene, possibly because of a read error. The chain uses TRBV11-3 and TRBJ2-3; D perhaps matches TRBD1 (6 bases). CDR1 is SGHNT, CDR2 YENEEA, per germline. The CDR3 is 16 amino acids. Written as DNA, the CDR3 is TGTGCCAGCAGCTTAACACAGACAGGCTTTGAAGATACGCAGTGTTTT. It specifies CASSLTQTGFEDTQCF.

This clonotype was detected a few times. This may be a read error: a much more frequent sequence differs by one nucleotide. For the CDR3, the DNA is TGCGCCAGCACCTCTGGCAATAACACAGATACGCAGTATTTT. Translating gives CASTSGNNTDTQYF. The chain is built from TRBV10-2 and TRBJ2-3; no firm D call. The germline gives CDR1 WSHSY, CDR2 SAAADI. V lost 7 bases to trimming and J lost 2 bases, with 13 bases between them. The CDR3 runs 14 residues.

The rearrangement links TRBV5-6 to TRBJ2-1; the D is unclear. Germline V gene sequence: CDR1 SGHDT, CDR2 YYEEEE. There are 14 residues in the CDR3. V lost 2 bases and J lost 7, with 13 bases in between. The CDR3 loop reads CASSFERYQNEQFF. The CDR3 DNA is TGTGCCAGCAGCTTTGAACGCTACCAGAATGAGCAGTTCTTC.

In regard to this clonotype: Germline and junction disagree at one end, which may indicate a read error. The chain combines TRBV28 with TRBJ1-2, with 9 bases that match TRBD1. The length of the CDR3 is 17 residues. From germline, CDR1 is MDHEN and CDR2 SYDVKM. The CDR3 region has the DNA TGTGCCAGCAGTTTATTATCGGGCACAGGGGGCACTCGTGACTACATCTTC. Residues: CASSLLSGTGGTRDYIF.

Worth noting for this clonotype: A read error is likely, as this CDR3 ends without the conserved phenylalanine or tryptophan. CDR3 region: CSAEFEAYNEQFL. The CDR3 DNA reads as TGCAGCGCTGAATTTGAGGCCTACAATGAGCAGTTCTTA. This chain connects TRBV29-1 to TRBJ2-1; no firm D call. This CDR3 is built from 13 residues. Germline loops: CDR1 SQVTM, CDR2 ANQGSEA.

This clonotype appeared a few times. Just one base apart from a much larger clone, this may be a read error. The chain uses TRBV30 and TRBJ2-1; D possibly corresponds to TRBD2 (6 bases). CDR3 length: 12 residues. Germline lookup yields CDR1 GTSNPN and CDR2 SVGIG (reference sequence). For the CDR3, the DNA is TGTGCCTGGAGTCTCCGCGGGAATGAGCAGCTCTTC. Its translation: CAWSLRGNEQLF. Full variable domain (remainder filled in from reference TRBV30 and TRBJ2-1): SQTIHQWPATLVQPVGSPLSLECTVEGTSNPNLYWYRQAAGRGLQLLFYSVGIGQISSEVPQNLSASRPQDRQFILSSKKLLLSDSGFYLCAWSLRGNEQLFGPGTRLTVL.

To note about this clonotype: Mismatch with germline at one junction end may stem from a read error. The chain uses TRBV11-2 and TRBJ2-3; D not certain. Germline CDR1 and CDR2: SGHAT and FQNNGV. The CDR3 consists of 14 residues. CDR3 region: CASSSHKLSDKQYF. CDR3 bases: TGTGCCAGCAGCTCACATAAGTTATCAGATAAGCAGTATTTT.

A remark on this clonotype: An end of the junction does not agree with germline; a read error may underlie this. The genes are TRBV10-2 and TRBJ2-3; maybe TRBD2 (6 bases). The germline V gene has CDR1 WSHSY and CDR2 SAAADI. The CDR3 runs 15 residues. CDR3 in DNA: TGCGCCGGCAGTGAGAGCGGCGGGAACTCAGATACGCAGTATTTT. Its translation is CAGSESGGNSDTQYF.

There are a few counts of this clonotype. A clone one base away is much larger, so this may be a read error. This chain connects TRBV4-1 to TRBJ1-2, with TRBD1 matching 7 bases. The CDR3 has 16 amino acids. Germline lookup yields CDR1 MGHRA and CDR2 YSYEKL. CDR3 bases: TGCGCCAGCAGCCAGGAATGGGACAGATGGGATTATGACTACACCTTC. Encoded protein: CASSQEWDRWDYDYTF.

A remark on this clonotype: One end of the junction fails to match germline, which may point to a read error. The chain uses TRBV11-2 and TRBJ2-7; D unresolved. Germline-derived CDR1 and CDR2 are SGHAT and FQNNGV. This CDR3 is built from 14 residues. CDR3 sequence reads: CANSLVSWDREKYF. The CDR3 DNA follows: TGTGCCAACAGCTTAGTTAGTTGGGATCGAGAGAAGTACTTC.

In the case of this clonotype: In this CDR3 the conserved last residue, phenylalanine or tryptophan, is missing, so a read error is likely. The chain employs TRBV11-3 and TRBJ2-3; tentatively, D is TRBD2 (5 bases). Trimming removed 7 bases at V and 8 bases at J, with 22 bases between. Germline CDR1 and CDR2: SGHNT and YENEEA. CDR3 length equals 15 residues. The CDR3 spells CASTRREVSIATQYI. Written as DNA, the CDR3 is TGTGCCAGCACCCGTCGGGAAGTAAGCATAGCTACGCAGTATATT.

As for this clonotype: One end of the junction is discordant with germline, which a read error may explain. The V call is TRBV6-6, the J call TRBJ1-5; 7 bases fit TRBD1. Germline-derived CDR1 and CDR2 are MNHNY and SVGAGI (reference sequence). CDR3 length: 18 residues. The CDR3 DNA follows: TGTGCCAACAGTTGCTTCGGGTGGGGACAGAATAGCATTCAGCCCCAATATTTT. It codes for CANSCFGWGQNSIQPQYF.

Comments on this clonotype: Likely a read error: the CDR3 ends without its conserved phenylalanine or tryptophan. The chain couples TRBV20-1 to TRBJ2-1; a possible D gene is TRBD2 (5 bases). This CDR3 has 15 amino acids. Germline V lookup: CDR1 DFQATT, CDR2 SNEGSKA (reference sequence). V was shortened by 6 bases and J by 6 bases, with 21 bases between the two germline ends. For the CDR3, the DNA is TGCAGTGCACCCCGCGTGAGGGCCGTCCCCAATGAGCAGTTCCTC. Translation gives CSAPRVRAVPNEQFL.

A remark on this clonotype: This may be a read error, as it is one base from a much larger clone. The genes are TRBV11-3 and TRBJ1-2, with 7 bases lining up with TRBD1. Germline-derived CDR1 and CDR2 are SGHNT and YENEEA. The CDR3 covers 15 residues. This chain's CDR3 is CAISLIKGAESGYTF. As DNA, the CDR3 is TGTGCCATCAGCTTAATTAAGGGGGCTGAGAGTGGCTACACCTTC.

Regarding this clonotype: The junction shows a germline mismatch at one end, possibly a read error. This CDR3 is CASSLDRRAPYVQYF. As DNA, the CDR3 is TGTGCCAGCAGCTTAGATCGGAGGGCCCCCTACGTGCAGTACTTC. The rearrangement links TRBV11-2 to TRBJ2-7; D perhaps matches TRBD2 (6 bases). Germline V gene sequence: CDR1 SGHAT, CDR2 FQNNGV. The CDR3 sequence is 15 residues long.

A remark on this clonotype: It may be a read error: a sequence one base away is much more abundant. The chain recombines TRBV20-1 with TRBJ2-7; the D gene is possibly TRBD2 (6 bases). The CDR3 is made up of 15 amino acids. Trimming took off 0 bases at V and 3 bases at J, with 15 bases between the two ends. Looked up from germline, CDR1 is DFQATT and CDR2 is SNEGSKA (reference sequence). CDR3 residues: CSARDSAGTFYEQYF. The CDR3 DNA sequence: TGCAGTGCTAGAGATTCGGCGGGAACGTTCTACGAGCAGTACTTC.